This T cell receptor (beta chain) was captured in a study of T cell responses to AZD1222 COVID-19 vaccine. Study details: Second-dose groups at about 4 or about 12 weeks were pooled.

The protocol was immunoSEQ multiplex PCR, while the TCRdb copy is restricted to in-frame clones and leaves out a portion. This table holds roughly 60,000 clones, roughly 88% found once. Per the germline V gene, CDR1 is LGHDT and CDR2 is YNNKEL (reference sequence). This CDR3 spans 13 amino acids. The V gene lost 1 base and the J gene lost 9 bases, with 12 bases spanning the gap. In its sample, this clone was seen a few times. Its specificity is not known. Broader study findings: Spike-spanning, vaccine-associated CD4 TCRs were dominant at 160-218 and 743-854. Possibly, clonal diversity was underestimated; donors were largely white British and included more females. Seropositive AZD1222 recipients at baseline numbered only five or six.

The V gene is TRBV3-1 (or the pseudogene TRBV3-2), the J gene TRBJ1-1, with D perhaps TRBD1 (5 bases). This clonotype originated in an adult in good health. The sequences come from peripheral blood, collected on day 0 of AZD1222 vaccination. This CDR3 is CASSQVSKDKAFF. Written as DNA, the CDR3 is TGTGCCAGCAGCCAAGTTTCTAAGGACAAAGCTTTCTTT.